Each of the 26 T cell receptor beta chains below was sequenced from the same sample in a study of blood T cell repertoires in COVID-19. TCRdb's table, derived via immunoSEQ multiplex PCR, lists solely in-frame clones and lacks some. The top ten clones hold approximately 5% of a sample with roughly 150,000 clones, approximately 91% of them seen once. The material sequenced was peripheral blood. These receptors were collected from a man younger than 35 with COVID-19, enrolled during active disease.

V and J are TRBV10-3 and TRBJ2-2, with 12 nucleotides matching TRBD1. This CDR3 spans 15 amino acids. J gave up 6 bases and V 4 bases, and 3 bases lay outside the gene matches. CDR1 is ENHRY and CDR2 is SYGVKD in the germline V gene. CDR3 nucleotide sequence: TGTGCCATCAGTGGGGACAGGGGGCAGGCCGGGGAGCTGTTTTTT. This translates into CAISGDRGQAGELFF.

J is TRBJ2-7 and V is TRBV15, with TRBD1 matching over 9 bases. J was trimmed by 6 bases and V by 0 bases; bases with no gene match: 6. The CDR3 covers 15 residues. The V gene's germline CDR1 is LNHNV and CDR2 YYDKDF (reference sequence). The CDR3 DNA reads TGTGCCACCAGCAGAGATCAAGGGACAGGGCTCGAGCAGTACTTC. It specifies CATSRDQGTGLEQYF. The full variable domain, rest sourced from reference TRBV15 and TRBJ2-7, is DAMVIQNPRYQVTQFGKPVTLSCSQTLNHNVMYWYQQKSSQAPKLLFHYYDKDFNNEADTPDNFQSRRPNTSFCFLDIRSPGLGDTAMYLCATSRDQGTGLEQYFGPGTRLTVT.

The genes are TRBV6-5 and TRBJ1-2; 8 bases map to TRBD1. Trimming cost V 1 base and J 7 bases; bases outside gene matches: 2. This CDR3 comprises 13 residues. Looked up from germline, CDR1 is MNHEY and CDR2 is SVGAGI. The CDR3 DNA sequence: TGTGCCAGCAGTTACTTAACAGGGGGTGGCTACACCTTC. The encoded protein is CASSYLTGGGYTF.

The CDR3 bases are TGTGCTAGTGGTTTGGTCCCGGGACAGGGATCAGATTCGTGCACAACTAATGAAAAACTGTTTTTT. Encoded protein: CASGLVPGQGSDSCTTNEKLFF. The chain recombines TRBV12-5 with TRBJ1-4, with 9 bases fitting TRBD1. J lost 0 bases, V lost 0 bases, and 17 bases had no gene match. The CDR3 contains 22 residues. Looked up from germline, CDR1 is LGHNT and CDR2 is FRNRAP.

The CDR3 DNA reads as TGTGCCAGCAGCGGGGGACAGGGGAGCTCCTACGAGCAGTACTTC. Its protein product is CASSGGQGSSYEQYF. The chain is built from TRBV9 and TRBJ2-7, with 10 nucleotides matching TRBD1. This CDR3 contains 15 residues. Germline trimming cut 3 bases from V and 0 bases from J; bases unmatched to any gene: 3. Germline CDR1 SGDLS, CDR2 YYNGEE.

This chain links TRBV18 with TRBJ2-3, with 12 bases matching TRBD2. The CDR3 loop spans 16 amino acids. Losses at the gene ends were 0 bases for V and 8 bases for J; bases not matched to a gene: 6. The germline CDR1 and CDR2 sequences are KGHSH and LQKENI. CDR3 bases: TGTGCCAGCTCACCACCCGGACTAGCGGGACAGGGTACGCAGTATTTT. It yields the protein CASSPPGLAGQGTQYF.

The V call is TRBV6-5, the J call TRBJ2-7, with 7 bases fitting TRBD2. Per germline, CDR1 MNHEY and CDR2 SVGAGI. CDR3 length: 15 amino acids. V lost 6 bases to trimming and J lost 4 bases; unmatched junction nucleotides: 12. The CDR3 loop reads CASSSRRGSGYEQYF. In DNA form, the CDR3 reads TGTGCCAGCAGCTCGCGTCGCGGGAGCGGGTACGAGCAGTACTTC.

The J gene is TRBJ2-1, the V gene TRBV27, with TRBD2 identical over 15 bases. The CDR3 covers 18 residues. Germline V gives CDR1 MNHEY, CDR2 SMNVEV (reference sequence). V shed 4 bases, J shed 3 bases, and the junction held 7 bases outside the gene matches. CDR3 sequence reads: CASSSPGLAGGIYNEQFF. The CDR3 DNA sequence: TGTGCCAGCAGTTCGCCGGGACTAGCGGGAGGAATCTACAATGAGCAGTTCTTC.

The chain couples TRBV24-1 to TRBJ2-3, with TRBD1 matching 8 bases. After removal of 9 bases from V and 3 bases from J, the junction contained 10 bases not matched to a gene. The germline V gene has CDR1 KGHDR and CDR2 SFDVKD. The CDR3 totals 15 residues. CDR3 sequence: CATHPDREPTDTQYF. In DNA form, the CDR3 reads TGTGCCACCCACCCGGACAGGGAACCTACAGATACGCAGTATTTT.

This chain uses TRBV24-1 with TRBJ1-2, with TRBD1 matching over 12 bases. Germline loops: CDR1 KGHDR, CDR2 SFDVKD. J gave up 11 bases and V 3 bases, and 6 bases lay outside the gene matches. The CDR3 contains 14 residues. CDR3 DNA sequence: TGTGCCACCAGTGATCCCGGGACAGGGGGCGGTTACACCTTC. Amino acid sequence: CATSDPGTGGGYTF.

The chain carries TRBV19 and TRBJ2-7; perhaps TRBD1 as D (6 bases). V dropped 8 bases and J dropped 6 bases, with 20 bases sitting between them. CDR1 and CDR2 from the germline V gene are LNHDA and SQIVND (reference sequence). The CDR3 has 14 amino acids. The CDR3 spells CASSITGWSGEQYF. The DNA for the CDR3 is TGTGCCAGTTCAATAACAGGGTGGTCGGGCGAGCAGTACTTC.

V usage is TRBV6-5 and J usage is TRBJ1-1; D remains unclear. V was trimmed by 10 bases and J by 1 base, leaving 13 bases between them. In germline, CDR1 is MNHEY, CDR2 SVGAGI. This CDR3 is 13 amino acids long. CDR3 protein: CATRRAGNTEAFF. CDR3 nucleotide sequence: TGTGCCACCCGACGGGCGGGGAACACTGAAGCTTTCTTT.

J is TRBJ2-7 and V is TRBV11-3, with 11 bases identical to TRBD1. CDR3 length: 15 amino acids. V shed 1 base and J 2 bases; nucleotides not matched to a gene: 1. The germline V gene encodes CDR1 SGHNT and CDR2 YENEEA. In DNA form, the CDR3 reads TGTGCCAGCAGCTTAGCGGGACAGGGGGCCTACGAGCAGTACTTC. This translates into CASSLAGQGAYEQYF.

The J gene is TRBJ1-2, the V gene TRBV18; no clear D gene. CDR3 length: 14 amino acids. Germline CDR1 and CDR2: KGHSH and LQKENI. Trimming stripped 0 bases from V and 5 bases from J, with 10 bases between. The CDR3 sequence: CASSPPGIPYGYTF. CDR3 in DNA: TGTGCCAGCTCACCACCCGGGATACCATATGGCTACACCTTC.

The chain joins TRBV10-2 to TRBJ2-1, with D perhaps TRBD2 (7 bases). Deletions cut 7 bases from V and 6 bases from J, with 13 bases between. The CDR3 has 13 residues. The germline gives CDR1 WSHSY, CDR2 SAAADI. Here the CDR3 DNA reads TGCGCCAGCACCGAGGGGGGGGGCAATGAGCAGTTCTTC. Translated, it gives CASTEGGGNEQFF.

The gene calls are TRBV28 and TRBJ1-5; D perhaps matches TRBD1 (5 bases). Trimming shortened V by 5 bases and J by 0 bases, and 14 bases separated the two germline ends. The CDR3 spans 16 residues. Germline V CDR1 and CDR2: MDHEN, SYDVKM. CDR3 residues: CASSEIDSYSNQPQHF. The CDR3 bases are TGTGCCAGCAGTGAAATAGACAGCTATAGCAATCAGCCCCAGCATTTT.

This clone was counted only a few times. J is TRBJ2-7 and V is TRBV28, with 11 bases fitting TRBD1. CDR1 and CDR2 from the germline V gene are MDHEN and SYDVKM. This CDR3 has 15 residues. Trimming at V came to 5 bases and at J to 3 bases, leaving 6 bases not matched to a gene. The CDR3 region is CASSGPGQGDYEQYF. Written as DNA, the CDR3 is TGTGCCAGCAGTGGGCCGGGACAGGGGGACTACGAGCAGTACTTC.

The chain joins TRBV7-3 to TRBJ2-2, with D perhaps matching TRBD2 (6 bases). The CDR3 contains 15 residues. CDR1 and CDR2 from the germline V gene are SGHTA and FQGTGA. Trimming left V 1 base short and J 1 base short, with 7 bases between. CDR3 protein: CASSLRDLNTGELFF. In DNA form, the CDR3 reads TGTGCCAGCAGCTTAAGGGACTTGAACACCGGGGAGCTGTTTTTT.

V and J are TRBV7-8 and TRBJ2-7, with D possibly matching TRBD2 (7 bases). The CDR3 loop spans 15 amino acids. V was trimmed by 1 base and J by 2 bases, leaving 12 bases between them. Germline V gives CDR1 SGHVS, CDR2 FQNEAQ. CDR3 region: CASSLEGGGAYEQYF. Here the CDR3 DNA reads TGTGCCAGCAGCTTAGAAGGGGGAGGGGCCTACGAGCAGTACTTC.

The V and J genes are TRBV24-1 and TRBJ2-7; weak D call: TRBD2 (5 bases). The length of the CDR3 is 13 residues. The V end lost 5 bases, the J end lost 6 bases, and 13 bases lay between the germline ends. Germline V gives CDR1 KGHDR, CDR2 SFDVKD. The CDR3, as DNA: TGTGCCACCAGTGTCGGGGATATCAGCGAGCAGTACTTC. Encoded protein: CATSVGDISEQYF.

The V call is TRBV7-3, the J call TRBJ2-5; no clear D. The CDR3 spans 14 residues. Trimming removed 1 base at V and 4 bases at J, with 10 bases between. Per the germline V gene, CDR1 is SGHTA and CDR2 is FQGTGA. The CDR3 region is CASSLISEIETQYF. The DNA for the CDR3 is TGTGCCAGCAGCTTAATCTCGGAGATAGAGACCCAGTACTTC.

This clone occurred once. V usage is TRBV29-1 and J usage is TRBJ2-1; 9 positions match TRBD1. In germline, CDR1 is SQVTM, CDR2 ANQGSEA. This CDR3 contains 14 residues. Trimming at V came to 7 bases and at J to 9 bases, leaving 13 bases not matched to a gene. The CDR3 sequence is CSGSGGQGSSEQFF. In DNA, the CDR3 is TGCAGCGGGTCGGGGGGACAGGGCTCGAGTGAGCAGTTCTTC.

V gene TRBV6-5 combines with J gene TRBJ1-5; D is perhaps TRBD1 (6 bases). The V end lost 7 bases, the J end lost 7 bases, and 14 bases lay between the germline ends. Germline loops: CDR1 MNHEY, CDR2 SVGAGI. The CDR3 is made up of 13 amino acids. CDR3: CASTQGLGQPQHF. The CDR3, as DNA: TGTGCCAGCACACAGGGATTAGGGCAGCCCCAGCATTTT.

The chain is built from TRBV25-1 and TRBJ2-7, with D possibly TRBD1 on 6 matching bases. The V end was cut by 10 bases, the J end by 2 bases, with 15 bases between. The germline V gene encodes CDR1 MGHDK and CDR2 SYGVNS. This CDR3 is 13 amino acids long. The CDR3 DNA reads TGTGCCACCAGGTGGGCAGGGGCCTACGAGCAGTACTTC. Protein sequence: CATRWAGAYEQYF.

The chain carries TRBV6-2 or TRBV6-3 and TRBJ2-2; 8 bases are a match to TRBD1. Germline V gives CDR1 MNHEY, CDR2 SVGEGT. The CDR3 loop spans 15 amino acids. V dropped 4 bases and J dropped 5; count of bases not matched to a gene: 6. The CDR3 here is CASSLGRGQTGELFF. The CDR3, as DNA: TGTGCCAGCAGTTTGGGCAGGGGGCAGACCGGGGAGCTGTTTTTT.

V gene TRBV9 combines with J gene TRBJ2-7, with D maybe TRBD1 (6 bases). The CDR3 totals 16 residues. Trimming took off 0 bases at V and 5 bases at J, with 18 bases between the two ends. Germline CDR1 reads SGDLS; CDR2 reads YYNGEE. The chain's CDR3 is CASSVGTARGRNEQYF. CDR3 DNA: TGTGCCAGCAGCGTAGGAACCGCCAGGGGACGAAACGAGCAGTACTTC.